This is a list of T cell receptor beta chains from one sample in a study of T-cell memory formation after mild COVID-19. MiXCR, applied by TCRdb to the 5' RACE reads, yields one record per CDR3 protein. The data show 400,000 or so distinct CDR3 sequences, roughly 20% seen once. Sequencing was performed on PBMCs or a T cell subset sorted from them (not recorded which). These receptors were taken from an adult woman who had mild COVID-19 (a few samples of this study predate the infection). Cell type and time point are not known. Both conserved end residues are part of each CDR3.

CDR3aa: CASSLAPQPEDGQFF; j_gene: TRBJ2-1; v_gene: TRBV7-2
CDR3aa: CASARVMGTEAFF; j_gene: TRBJ1-1; v_gene: TRBV27
CDR3aa: CASSRSPLAGGYEQYF; j_gene: TRBJ2-7; v_gene: TRBV3-1
CDR3aa: CASNPGWSTDYNEQFF; j_gene: TRBJ2-1; v_gene: TRBV6-2/TRBV6-3
CDR3aa: CASSQRSGTTRSGELFF; j_gene: TRBJ2-2; v_gene: TRBV7-3
CDR3aa: CASSPGPSTYEQYF; j_gene: TRBJ2-7; v_gene: TRBV7-2
CDR3aa: CAWSVVAGVSYEQYF; j_gene: TRBJ2-7; v_gene: TRBV30
CDR3aa: CSVDLTGANVLTF; j_gene: TRBJ2-6; v_gene: TRBV29-1
CDR3aa: CSAPETGTDLGRGYTF; j_gene: TRBJ1-2; v_gene: TRBV20-1
CDR3aa: CASSRTVWGTEAFF; j_gene: TRBJ1-1; v_gene: TRBV6-5
CDR3aa: CASSLNSDTQYF; j_gene: TRBJ2-3; v_gene: TRBV12-3/TRBV12-4
CDR3aa: CSAAGGGLNTEAFF; j_gene: TRBJ1-1; v_gene: TRBV29-1
CDR3aa: CATSDPGTFYGYTF; j_gene: TRBJ1-2; v_gene: TRBV24-1
CDR3aa: CASSQSGGPLHF; j_gene: TRBJ1-6; v_gene: TRBV3-1
CDR3aa: CASSPGGLTDTQYF; j_gene: TRBJ2-3; v_gene: TRBV7-8
CDR3aa: CASTYANYGYTF; j_gene: TRBJ1-2; v_gene: TRBV12-3/TRBV12-4
CDR3aa: CASSQRFLGGFEQFF; j_gene: TRBJ2-1; v_gene: TRBV5-8
CDR3aa: CASSRQGAIYEQYF; j_gene: TRBJ2-7; v_gene: TRBV27
CDR3aa: CSARLPPGTGWSRDTQYF; j_gene: TRBJ2-3; v_gene: TRBV20-1
CDR3aa: CASSQRLQGFTDTQYF; j_gene: TRBJ2-3; v_gene: TRBV9
CDR3aa: CASSLGNNGNTEAFF; j_gene: TRBJ1-1; v_gene: TRBV5-1
CDR3aa: CASSPNIREIYEQYF; j_gene: TRBJ2-7; v_gene: TRBV7-9
CDR3aa: CAWSVGGAGTDTQYF; j_gene: TRBJ2-3; v_gene: TRBV30
CDR3aa: CASSLSGRAEAFF; j_gene: TRBJ1-1; v_gene: TRBV4-3
CDR3aa: CASSLDEGLLYF; j_gene: TRBJ2-7; v_gene: TRBV5-6
CDR3aa: CASSFGWGADTQYF; j_gene: TRBJ2-3; v_gene: TRBV27
CDR3aa: CASSLDGHRSYEQYF; j_gene: TRBJ2-7; v_gene: TRBV5-1
CDR3aa: CAWSVPYSGGFQFF; j_gene: TRBJ2-1; v_gene: TRBV30
CDR3aa: CATSDLGDRSDTQYF; j_gene: TRBJ2-3; v_gene: TRBV24-1
CDR3aa: CSARGGYTRYEQYF; j_gene: TRBJ2-7; v_gene: TRBV20-1
CDR3aa: CASSPTEQGGYGYTF; j_gene: TRBJ1-2; v_gene: TRBV4-1
CDR3aa: CAWMSFGYGYTF; j_gene: TRBJ1-2; v_gene: TRBV30
CDR3aa: CSALPPRTAATNEKLFF; j_gene: TRBJ1-4; v_gene: TRBV20-1
CDR3aa: CASSLGWPGELFF; j_gene: TRBJ2-2; v_gene: TRBV5-1
CDR3aa: CASSYSPGGTYNEQFF; j_gene: TRBJ2-1; v_gene: TRBV7-9
CDR3aa: CASSQGGRDRGSPLHF; j_gene: TRBJ1-6; v_gene: TRBV4-1
CDR3aa: CASSLSSGDGNTEAFF; j_gene: TRBJ1-1; v_gene: TRBV12-3/TRBV12-4
CDR3aa: CASSLQTGYTF; j_gene: TRBJ1-2; v_gene: TRBV12-3/TRBV12-4
CDR3aa: CASSEAGIYGYTF; j_gene: TRBJ1-2; v_gene: TRBV6-1
CDR3aa: CASSGGQGGKNIQYF; j_gene: TRBJ2-4; v_gene: TRBV5-1
CDR3aa: CASSTRGAPGPQDHGYTF; j_gene: TRBJ1-2; v_gene: TRBV7-2
CDR3aa: CASSPGGQETQYF; j_gene: TRBJ2-5; v_gene: TRBV3-1
CDR3aa: CASSHFQGTMNTQAFF; j_gene: TRBJ1-1; v_gene: TRBV18
CDR3aa: CASSSRGYNYEQYF; j_gene: TRBJ2-7; v_gene: TRBV13
CDR3aa: CASSIRDRVNGYTF; j_gene: TRBJ1-2; v_gene: TRBV19
CDR3aa: CASSMITGELFF; j_gene: TRBJ2-2; v_gene: TRBV7-3
CDR3aa: CASSLTGQGSEQYF; j_gene: TRBJ2-7; v_gene: TRBV12-3/TRBV12-4